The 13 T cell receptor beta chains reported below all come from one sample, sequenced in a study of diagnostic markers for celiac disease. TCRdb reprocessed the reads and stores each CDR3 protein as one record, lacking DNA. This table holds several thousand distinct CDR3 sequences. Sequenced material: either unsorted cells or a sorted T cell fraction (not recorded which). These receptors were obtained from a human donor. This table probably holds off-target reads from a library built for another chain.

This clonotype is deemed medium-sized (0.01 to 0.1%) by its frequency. The CDR3 sequence is CASRDGYSPLHF. This chain uses TRBV12-3 or TRBV12-4 with TRBJ1-6. This CDR3 region has 12 residues.

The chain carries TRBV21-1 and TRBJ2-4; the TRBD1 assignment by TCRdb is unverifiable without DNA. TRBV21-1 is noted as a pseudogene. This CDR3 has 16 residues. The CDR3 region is CASSKRPRAGGNIQYF.

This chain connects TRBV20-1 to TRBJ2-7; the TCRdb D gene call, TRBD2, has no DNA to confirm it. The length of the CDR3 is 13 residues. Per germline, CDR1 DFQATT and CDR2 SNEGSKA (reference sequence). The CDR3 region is CSARGLAQFGQYF.

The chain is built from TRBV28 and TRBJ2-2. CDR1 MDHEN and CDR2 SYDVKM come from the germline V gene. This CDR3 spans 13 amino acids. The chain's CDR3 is CASSLLNTGELFF.

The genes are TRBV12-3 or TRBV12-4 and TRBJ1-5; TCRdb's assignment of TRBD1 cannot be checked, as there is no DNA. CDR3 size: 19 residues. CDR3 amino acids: CASSRRLDRVEGSNQPQHF.

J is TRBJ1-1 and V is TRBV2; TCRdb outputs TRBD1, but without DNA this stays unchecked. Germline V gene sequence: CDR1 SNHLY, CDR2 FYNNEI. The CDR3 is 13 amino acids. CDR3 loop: CASSGQGNTEAFF.

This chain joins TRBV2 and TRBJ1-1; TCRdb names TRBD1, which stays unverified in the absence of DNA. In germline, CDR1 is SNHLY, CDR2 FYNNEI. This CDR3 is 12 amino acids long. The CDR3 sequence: CASSEGGLEAFF.

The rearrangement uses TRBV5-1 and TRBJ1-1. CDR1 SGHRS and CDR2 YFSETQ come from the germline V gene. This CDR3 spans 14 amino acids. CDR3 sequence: CASSARPTDTEAFF. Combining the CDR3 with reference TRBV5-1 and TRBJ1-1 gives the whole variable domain KAGVTQTPRYLIKTRGQQVTLSCSPISGHRSVSWYQQTPGQGLQFLFEYFSETQRNKGNFPGRFSGRQFSNSRSEMNVSTLELGDSALYLCASSARPTDTEAFFGQGTRLTVV.

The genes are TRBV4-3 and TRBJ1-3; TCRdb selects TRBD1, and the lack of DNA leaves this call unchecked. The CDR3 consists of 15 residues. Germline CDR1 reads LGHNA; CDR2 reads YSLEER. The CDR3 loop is CASSQERHARGTIYF.

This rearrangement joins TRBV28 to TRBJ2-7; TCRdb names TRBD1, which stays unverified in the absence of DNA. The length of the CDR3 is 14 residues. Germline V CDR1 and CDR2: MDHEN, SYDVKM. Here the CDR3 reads CASSPFPGGHEQYF.

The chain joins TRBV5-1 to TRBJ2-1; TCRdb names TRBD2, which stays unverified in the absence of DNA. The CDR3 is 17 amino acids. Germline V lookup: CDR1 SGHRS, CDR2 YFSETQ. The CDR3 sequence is CASSLGASGRTYNEQFF.

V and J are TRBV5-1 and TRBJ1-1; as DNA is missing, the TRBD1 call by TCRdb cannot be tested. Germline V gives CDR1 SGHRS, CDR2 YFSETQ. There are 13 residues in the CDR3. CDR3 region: CASSPQGYTEAFF.

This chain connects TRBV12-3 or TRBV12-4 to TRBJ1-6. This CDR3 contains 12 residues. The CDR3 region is CASSSGDSPLHF.